These 14 T cell receptor beta chains were sequenced from one sample in a study of beta chain features in type 1 diabetes. Study-level points and caveats: Shortening that was moderate but significant affected the TCRB CDR3s of Type 1 diabetes patients in all four CD4+ subsets.

Sequenced material consisted of expressed TCRB transcripts (all of the isolated RNA was reverse transcribed). Profiled with immunoSEQ multiplex PCR; TCRdb holds only in-frame clones, not every one. The repertoire holds roughly 150,000 clones, with 8.5% to 10% as singletons. These receptors have no identified antigens. Sequenced: central memory CD4+ T cells from blood. The receptors were sampled from a woman aged 30 to 39 with type 1 diabetes.

Concerning this clone itself: Different DNA sequences within this sample yield the same CDR3. This chain links TRBV30 with TRBJ2-2; D possibly corresponds to TRBD1 (5 bases). The CDR3 is 13 amino acids. Germline V gives CDR1 GTSNPN, CDR2 SVGIG (reference sequence). V was clipped by 0 bases and J by 6 bases, with 8 bases between them. CDR3 DNA: TGTGCCTGGAGTGTCCAAGGGGCCGGGGAGCTGTTTTTT. It encodes CAWSVQGAGELFF.

The V and J genes are TRBV6-6 and TRBJ2-7, with unresolved D. Germline V lookup: CDR1 MNHNY, CDR2 SVGAGI (reference sequence). The V and J ends lost 6 bases and 0 bases respectively, with 6 bases between them. The CDR3 covers 12 residues. The CDR3 is CASRGSSYEQYF. For the CDR3, the DNA is TGTGCCAGCAGGGGCAGCTCCTACGAGCAGTACTTC.

This clone was picked up a small number of times. V usage is TRBV6-6 and J usage is TRBJ1-1; 11 nucleotides match TRBD1. This CDR3 region has 14 residues. Germline V lookup: CDR1 MNHNY, CDR2 SVGAGI (reference sequence). J was trimmed by 3 bases and V by 4 bases; bases with no gene match: 1. Here the CDR3 reads CASSLGQGDTEAFF. The CDR3 DNA is TGTGCCAGCAGTTTGGGACAGGGGGACACTGAAGCTTTCTTT.

This clone was detected a few times. The germline gene is not matched at one end of the junction; a read error may be the cause. V is TRBV7-7 and J is TRBJ2-2; D is unclear. The germline V gene has CDR1 SSHAT and CDR2 FNYEAQ (reference sequence). The CDR3 covers 13 residues. As DNA, the CDR3 is TGTGCTAGCAGCTTAGAAGAGACCGGGGAGCTGTTTTTT. It translates to CASSLEETGELFF.

The CDR3 here is CASRSTSATSTDTQYF. DNA of the CDR3: TGTGCCAGTAGGTCGACTAGCGCCACTTCCACAGATACGCAGTATTTT. The chain couples TRBV19 to TRBJ2-3, with 8 bases identical to TRBD2. Germline CDR1 reads LNHDA; CDR2 reads SQIVND (reference sequence). This CDR3 has 16 residues. The trim removed 6 bases at V and 2 bases at J, leaving 10 bases unmatched.

Only a few counts were recorded for this clone. The chain uses TRBV5-6 and TRBJ2-2, with D possibly TRBD2 on 5 matching bases. Trimming cost V 1 base and J 5 bases, with 18 bases left between them. This CDR3 contains 17 residues. Per the germline V gene, CDR1 is SGHDT and CDR2 is YYEEEE. CDR3 sequence (DNA): TGTGCCAGCAGCTTGTCCCCTACTAGATCATGGACCGGGGAGCTGTTTTTT. It is translated as CASSLSPTRSWTGELFF.

This clone was detected only a few times. The chain is built from TRBV14 and TRBJ2-7; 8 positions agree with TRBD2. Per germline, CDR1 SGHDN and CDR2 FVKESK. With V trimmed by 1 base and J by 4 bases, 9 bases remained unmatched. This CDR3 contains 16 residues. The DNA of the CDR3 is TGTGCCAGCAGCCAAGGTTTGGTAAGCGGGAGTTACGAGCAGTACTTC. Its protein is CASSQGLVSGSYEQYF.

The chain links TRBV2 to TRBJ1-2, with D unresolved. V shed 3 bases and J shed 3 bases, with 2 bases lying between them. Germline V gene data show CDR1 as SNHLY and CDR2 as FYNNEI. The CDR3 spans 11 residues. CDR3 DNA: TGTGCCAGCAGTGACTACTATGGCTACACCTTC. Amino acids: CASSDYYGYTF.

This clone turned up a few times. This chain joins TRBV27 and TRBJ1-1; TRBD1 might be the D (5 bases). The length of the CDR3 is 16 residues. CDR1 MNHEY and CDR2 SMNVEV come from the germline V gene (reference sequence). Trimming left V 3 bases short and J 0 bases short, with 14 bases between. The DNA of the CDR3 is TGTGCCAGCAGTTTGGGTTGGGGGGAGCTGAACACTGAAGCTTTCTTT. It specifies CASSLGWGELNTEAFF.

This clone was observed a handful of times. The V gene is TRBV5-1, the J gene TRBJ2-1; 10 bases line up with TRBD2. V shed 4 bases, J shed 4 bases, and the junction held 5 bases outside the gene matches. The germline V gene encodes CDR1 SGHRS and CDR2 YFSETQ. This CDR3 contains 15 residues. CDR3 bases: TGCGCCAGCAGCAGCGGGAGGGCGATGTACAATGAGCAGTTCTTC. Translated: CASSSGRAMYNEQFF.

This clone was found a few times. The chain combines TRBV6-1 with TRBJ2-7, with D tentatively TRBD1 (6 bases). The CDR3 totals 13 residues. Germline loops: CDR1 MNHNS, CDR2 SASEGT. The germline V and J ends were trimmed by 7 bases and 6 bases, with 16 bases remaining between them. CDR3 loop: CASTNPTGLEQYF. The CDR3 DNA is TGTGCCAGCACCAATCCCACAGGGCTCGAGCAGTACTTC.

This clone was seen a few times. The chain employs TRBV6-5 and TRBJ2-5, with 7 bases that match TRBD2. The trim removed 2 bases at V and 0 bases at J, leaving 3 bases unmatched. The CDR3 is made up of 15 amino acids. CDR1 and CDR2 (germline): MNHEY, SVGAGI. In DNA form, the CDR3 reads TGTGCCAGCAGTTACGGCGGGAGCGACCAAGAGACCCAGTACTTC. Translating it yields CASSYGGSDQETQYF.

This chain uses TRBV18 with TRBJ1-3, with TRBD1 as a possible D gene (5 bases). Germline V gene sequence: CDR1 KGHSH, CDR2 LQKENI. The V end was cut by 1 base, the J end by 3 bases, with 7 bases between. The CDR3 has 14 amino acids. CDR3 nucleotides: TGTGCCAGCTCACCACTACAGGTTGGAAACACCATATATTTT. As protein: CASSPLQVGNTIYF. Looking up the rest from reference TRBV18 and TRBJ1-3 gives the full variable domain: NAGVMQNPRHLVRRRGQEARLRCSPMKGHSHVYWYRQLPEEGLKFMVYLQKENIIDESGMPKERFSAEFPKEGPSILRIQQVVRGDSAAYFCASSPLQVGNTIYFGEGSWLTVV.

The V call is TRBV11-2, the J call TRBJ2-5; 8 bases match TRBD1. Germline V CDR1 and CDR2: SGHAT, FQNNGV. The J segment lost 5 bases and the V segment lost 5 bases, leaving 13 bases of the junction unmatched. The CDR3 sequence is 16 residues long. The CDR3 DNA follows: TGTGCCAGCAGCCGACGACAAGCAGGGGGCTGGGAGACCCAGTACTTC. Its protein product is CASSRRQAGGWETQYF.